Listed here is a single T cell receptor (beta chain). This sample was taken from a study of technical replicates of blood from several donors. Trimming stripped 1 base from V and 0 bases from J, with 7 bases between. This CDR3 comprises 15 residues. Germline V gene sequence: CDR1 LNHNV, CDR2 YYDKDF (reference sequence). Only in-frame clones appear in the TCRdb table, and some are missing; sequencing was by immunoSEQ multiplex PCR. The sample yields 76,000 or so clones, over 75% seen once. V and J are TRBV15 and TRBJ2-1; no clear D gene. Sequencing input: T cells isolated from PBMCs. The TCR originated in a human donor in good health. The CDR3: CATSRVRSSYNEQFF. CDR3 bases: TGTGCCACCAGCAGAGTGAGGAGCTCCTACAATGAGCAGTTCTTC.